This TCR beta chain comes out of a study of cytomegalovirus exposure and HLA in healthy donors (dated by TCRdb to the late 2010s). Concerning the study at large: In an earlier analysis of approximately 640 of the donors, roughly 300 Gb of sequence data and 120 million or so unique TCR beta sequences from 180 million or so T cells were reported. Approximately 310 gigabases of sequencing data and approximately 93 million unique TCR sequences were included in an early release covering 550 to 650 HLA-typed donors. Among the roughly 370 genotyped donors, 75% to 90% belonged to the genetic ancestry cluster associated with self-reported Caucasian donors. The study was designed to test whether signatures of past pathogen exposure could be identified by cataloging public T cell receptors. The study profiled the T cell repertoires of under 700 subjects by immunosequencing and related them to cytomegalovirus serostatus. A separate validation cohort of 100 to 150 different subjects was used in addition to the roughly 670-subject first cohort. To predict cytomegalovirus infection status, the study combined high-throughput TCR immunosequencing, statistical association of individual TCRs with disease status, and machine learning. To study patterns of TCR occurrence, a later analysis re-analyzed previously published TCR beta repertoires from just over 650 donors and added high-resolution HLA genotyping. In the later analysis, no new phenotypic data were used to find candidate immune exposures; instead, reliance was placed on TCR beta sequences and their occurrence across donors. In an earlier analysis of a few hundred of the donors, high-throughput TCR beta sequencing was used to judge whether each TCR beta V gene segment behaved as functional or pseudogenic. Donor age, sex, ethnicity and CMV serostatus were collected together with the repertoire data. A later genetic analysis took genome-wide SNP genotypes for about 60% of the roughly 670 donors and used that subset as a discovery cohort. Every repertoire in the discovery cohort had been generated on one and the same sequencing platform. HLA typing included class I and class II loci at four-digit resolution. The number of donors typed differed by locus, with roughly 620-640 for A, B, C, DRB1 and DQB1, around 560 for DQA1, about 610 for DPA1, and about 450 for DPB1. Several DR-DQ haplotypes were treated as single units for association and clustering because of strong linkage in the cohort. Across 300 to 400 genotyped donors of the cohort, an average of about 250,000 unique TCR beta nucleotide sequences per donor were sequenced, and roughly 18% of those sequences were non-productive.

This clone was recorded a few times. Its binding antigen is unknown. No much larger clone exists at a distance of one base, and base qualities are not known. Library creation used the immunoSEQ multiplex PCR assay. For the multiplex PCR, a mixture combining 60 forward primers for TCR Vbeta segments and 13 reverse primers for TCR Jbeta segments was used. The CDR3 region of rearranged TCR beta genes was amplified from genomic DNA with a multiplex PCR assay. The Illumina HiSeq System was used to sequence the amplified TCR beta libraries as 87-base-pair reads. Turning to the authors' computational methods: A later analysis tallied 80 million to 95 million unique TCR beta chains across the 700 or so repertoires, and around 9.9 million of those chains were shared by two or more donors. Raw reads were error-corrected and collapsed into unique sequences with a nearest-neighbor algorithm that merged closely related sequences to remove PCR and sequencing errors. V, D and J gene segments were assigned by aligning CDR3 sequences to IMGT reference sequences. Each retained sequence needed at least a six-nucleotide match to both a V gene segment and a J gene segment. Rearrangements were called productive when the CDR3 lacked stop codons and stayed in frame with V and J; all others were non-productive. CDR3 was defined according to IMGT convention as the region running from the second conserved V-encoded cysteine to the conserved J-encoded phenylalanine. The earlier analysis of about 590 of the donors excluded sequences that lacked an unambiguous match to a single V gene segment. In an earlier analysis of a few hundred of the donors, a V segment was called functional when productive rearrangements were above 56.7%, and segregating when the standard deviation between donors exceeded 5%. A statistical classification framework was built to diagnose cytomegalovirus status from the catalog of TCR beta chain sequences. A later analysis assigned V and J genes by comparing TCR nucleotide sequences with IMGT/GENE-DB human TR gene sequences. The TCRdist pipeline was used in a later analysis to assign CDR3 sequences and most-parsimonious VDJ recombination scenarios. In a later analysis, each TCR beta chain was defined by its CDR3 amino acid sequence together with its V-gene family, and reads without a unique V-gene family were excluded. A later analysis removed 450 to 600 highly shared, low-generation-probability nucleotide sequences to deal with suspected cross-contamination and a sequencing artifact. A later analysis calculated a clonal expansion index for each public chain from normalized within-repertoire ranks of inferred template counts. A later analysis computed generation probabilities with a VDJ recombination model fitted to out-of-frame rearrangements, and checked the results against IGoR. Hypergeometric tests were used in a later analysis to score TCR-TCR, TCR-HLA and TCR-CMV co-occurrence, with a repertoire-size bias correction applied to the TCR pairs. A later analysis estimated false discovery rates by permuting HLA or CMV assignments 20 times. In a later analysis, co-occurring TCRs were grouped with DBSCAN, and TCRdist sequence similarity was added when clustering was performed within HLA-allele-positive subsets. Co-occurrence clustering excluded repertoires with fewer than 30,000 or more than 120,000 public chains, plus five with anomalous nucleotide sharing. In TCRdb, the immuneACCESS table is reduced to in-frame sequences with V and J assigned. These tables do not hold every clone; where another copy was compared, an unresolved V gene accounts for under half, and the others remain unexplained. D and trimming were read from the DNA, whereas the V and J calls and clone size are those reported in that table. This sample has under 150,000 clones in its table, and around a tenth of those were observed once. The ten largest clones represent less than 4% of the sample.

The paper as a whole reports these results and caveats: CMV serostatus was the only immune exposure information available for the cohort. A few of the identified cytomegalovirus-associated TCR beta chains were confirmed in vitro to be specific for cytomegalovirus antigens. A later analysis associated roughly 17,000 TCR beta sequences with specific HLA alleles at a false discovery rate of 0.05. Cytomegalovirus status was reported to be diagnosed by the classifier with high specificity and sensitivity in both the original and validation cohorts. In this cohort, only TCR beta chains were sequenced, and detectable features were limited by the absence of alpha or paired-chain data. Most TCR sequences were seen in very few donors, while some public TCRs were found in many individuals. A later analysis found that HLA-associated TCR beta chains were more clonally expanded and had lower generation probabilities than equally common non-associated chains. Some IMGT-functional V segments, including TRBV6-2 and TRBV6-3, could not be told apart with the 87-base-pair reads, so those segments were excluded. HLA typing was unavailable for some donors at each locus, so association tests used only the typed subset. Broadly in line with IMGT annotations, most TCR beta V segments showed up in productive rearrangements about 87% or about 30% of the time in an earlier analysis of roughly 590 of the donors. According to a later genetic analysis, donors in an Asian-associated ancestry cluster had fewer N-insertions in productive TCRs than the approximately 610-donor mean. In a later analysis, TCR association rates were found to vary across HLA loci, with the most associated TCRs seen for DRB1 alleles and the fewest for HLA-C alleles. Correlated functional status among segregating V segments might be attributable to linkage disequilibrium, but an unknown experimental factor could not be ruled out. According to a later analysis, most CMV-associated TCR beta chains appeared to be HLA-restricted, and the HLA associations seemed to be driven largely by CMV exposure. An association between a missense DCLRE1C variant and V-gene and J-gene trimming of TCR beta chains was found in a later genetic analysis and replicated in an independent cohort. A group of highly shared sequence variants was considered likely to be a technical artifact of the sequencing pipeline. Seventeen rarely observed V segments, including chromosome 9 orphons, were excluded from the earlier analysis of some 590 of the donors because counts were too low. A total of fewer than 200 TCR beta chains were listed by the study as associated with cytomegalovirus. When HLA alleles, especially DR and DQ, strongly co-occurred, attributing TCR associations to individual alleles was difficult. A later analysis reported that several top co-occurrence clusters appeared linked to parvovirus B19, influenza, CMV and Epstein-Barr virus. A further reported finding was that TCR beta sequences accurately predicted the HLA-A and HLA-B alleles for most subjects in the first cohort. The authors suggested that the approach could potentially be extended to other disease states and immunological phenotypes. Roughly uniform sequencing depth across donors was assumed in presence/absence analyses, although this assumption may not hold.

V loses 4 bases at its end and J loses 7 bases; junction bases beyond the gene matches: 20. CDR1 and CDR2 (MGHRA, YSYEKL) derive from the germline V gene. Inclusive of the bounding cysteine and phenylalanine, the CDR3 is 19 residues long. Just CDR3 DNA is preserved here, 57 bases in frame from base 1. The cohort comprised 550 to 700 healthy bone marrow donors. At the time of sampling, all cohort members were nominally healthy, though unrecorded immune exposures were likely present. The donor was CMV seronegative and belonged to the group of 350 to 400 seronegative cohort members. A peripheral blood sample was collected from each donor, and TCR beta sequencing was performed on peripheral blood mononuclear cells. Genomic DNA was extracted from the blood cell samples with the Qiagen DNeasy Blood Extraction Kit.

This sequence originates from a man younger than 45 in good health and CMV-seronegative. This sequence uses TRBV4-1 and TRBJ2-1; 9 central bases correspond to TRBD2. The sequenced sample was PBMCs. The CDR3 in this case is CASSPSILSRREGWNEQFF. Read as DNA, the sequence is TGCGCCAGCAGCCCGTCGATACTTTCGAGGCGGGAGGGTTGGAATGAGCAGTTCTTC.